At least ten counts were recorded for the clone carrying this T cell receptor beta chain. Its cognate antigen is unknown. The V gene's germline CDR1 is MDHEN and CDR2 SYDVKM. V was cut by 7 bases and J by 1 base, with 11 bases left in between. The CDR3 sequence is 13 residues long. This entry is derived from a study of regulatory T cells in long-lasting Graves disease. Study-level background: Graves' patients who were just diagnosed had used antithyroid drugs for under 3 months. General study results and limits: Persistent disease was characterized by preferential usage of TRBV28, TRBJ1-2 and TRBJ2-5.

Time point indicated: newly diagnosed GD, antithyroid drugs for less than 3 months. With RNA extracted from PBMCs as input, the TCR library was made. Diagnosing Graves' disease relied on the American Thyroid Association guidelines. In building TCR beta libraries, iRepertoire HTBI primers were used together with Arm-PCR of CDR3 regions. TCRdb recomputed calls from the multiplex PCR reads with MiXCR, one row per CDR3 protein. The sample shows more than 450,000 distinct CDR3 sequences, 15% to 20% of them seen only once. The same data also contributed to another study, on T cells in Graves' hyperthyroidism and ophthalmopathy. From that report: Graves' hyperthyroidism qualified as stable when ophthalmopathy did not progress within 18 months.

The chain carries TRBV28 and TRBJ2-7; unclear D gene. This sequence originates from a man aged 40-55 years with Graves disease. Sequenced material: peripheral blood mononuclear cells (PBMCs), taken at new diagnosis, from a patient treated with antithyroid drugs. CDR3 DNA: TGTGCCAGCATAGGGATAGGGTCCTACGAGCAGTACTTC. Residues: CASIGIGSYEQYF. Filled out from reference TRBV28 and TRBJ2-7, the complete variable domain reads DVKVTQSSRYLVKRTGEKVFLECVQDMDHENMFWYRQDPGLGLRLIYFSYDVKMKEKGDIPEGYSVSREKKERFSLILESASTNQTSMYLCASIGIGSYEQYFGPGTRLTVT.